What follows are 32 T cell receptor beta chains derived from one specimen sequenced in a study of T cells in Graves' hyperthyroidism and ophthalmopathy. TCR beta CDR3 regions were amplified from RNA transcripts. When the TCR CDR3 underwent first-round RT-PCR, the HTBI primer set was used. Using its own MiXCR run on the multiplex PCR reads, TCRdb lists one record per CDR3 protein. Of 25,000 to 30,000 distinct CDR3 sequences listed, approximately 45% were seen once; the top ten hold 10%. The sequencing sample was made of blood. The origin of the receptors is a woman aged 25 to 39 with Graves' hyperthyroidism.

The chain links TRBV10-1 to TRBJ2-5, with 8 bases matching TRBD1. This CDR3 is built from 13 residues. Germline CDR1 reads WNHNN; CDR2 reads SYGVQD (reference sequence). J was trimmed by 7 bases and V by 4 bases; bases with no gene match: 5. DNA for the CDR3: TGCGCCAGCAGTGCCGGACAGGGAGGGACCCAGTACTTC. Its protein product is CASSAGQGGTQYF.

This clonotype was recorded at least ten times. V is TRBV6-5 and J is TRBJ2-5; 11 nucleotides align to TRBD2. Trimming at V came to 2 bases and at J to 2 bases, leaving 4 bases not matched to a gene. Germline-derived CDR1 and CDR2 are MNHEY and SVGAGI. The CDR3 extends over 16 amino acids. This chain's CDR3 is CASSYGVAGGQETQYF. The CDR3 nucleotides read TGTGCCAGCAGTTACGGGGTAGCGGGAGGGCAAGAGACCCAGTACTTC.

The chain combines TRBV2 with TRBJ1-5, with 9 bases lining up with TRBD1. The V segment lost 4 bases and the J segment 7 bases; nucleotides outside the gene matches: 5. There are 14 residues in the CDR3. CDR1 is SNHLY and CDR2 is FYNNEI in the germline V gene. In nucleotides, the CDR3 is TGTGCCAGCAGTGGACAGGGGGGAGTCCAGCCCCAGCATTTT. This gives the protein CASSGQGGVQPQHF.

This clonotype counts as medium-sized (0.01 to 0.1%). The J gene is TRBJ2-1, the V gene TRBV19, with D unclear. Trimming pared 3 bases from V and 4 bases from J, leaving 16 bases between. CDR3 length equals 16 residues. Germline-derived CDR1 and CDR2 are LNHDA and SQIVND (reference sequence). The CDR3, as DNA: TGTGCCAGTAGTATCGAGACCAATCCACTATACAATGAGCAGTTCTTC. This sequence encodes CASSIETNPLYNEQFF.

This clonotype rates as medium-sized. V gene TRBV2 combines with J gene TRBJ2-1, with 8 bases aligning to TRBD2. Germline lookup yields CDR1 SNHLY and CDR2 FYNNEI. With V trimmed by 10 bases and J by 6 bases, 14 bases remained unmatched. The CDR3 contains 15 residues. The DNA of the CDR3 is TGTGCCACCAAGGTGAGCGGGAGTTACGGCAATGAGCAGTTCTTC. Protein product: CATKVSGSYGNEQFF.

The chain carries TRBV25-1 and TRBJ2-1; D is perhaps TRBD1 (6 bases). V lost 8 bases, J lost 8 bases, and 22 bases lay in between. The CDR3 spans 15 residues. From germline, CDR1 is MGHDK and CDR2 SYGVNS. The CDR3 DNA is TGTGCCAGCGCCGAAGGGACACCTAAGGTTCATGAGCAGTTCTTC. It codes for CASAEGTPKVHEQFF.

This clonotype was observed a handful of times. The chain employs TRBV19 and TRBJ1-5; D possibly corresponds to TRBD1 (6 bases). This CDR3 region has 13 residues. In germline, CDR1 is LNHDA, CDR2 SQIVND (reference sequence). V was trimmed by 8 bases and J by 4 bases, leaving 12 bases between them. The CDR3 loop reads CASGDTKNQPQHF. The CDR3 DNA reads as TGTGCCAGTGGGGACACAAAGAATCAGCCCCAGCATTTT.

Comments on this clonotype: The conserved phenylalanine or tryptophan is not found at the CDR3 terminus, so this likely reflects a read error. The limits of the CDR3 on the DNA are not certain, so only TCRdb's listed CDR3 is given. CDR3 amino acids: CASSYRIL. This sequence joins TRBV6-5 and TRBJ1-3. CDR1 is MNHEY, CDR2 SVGAGI, per germline. The CDR3 comprises 8 residues, both ends counted.

Points on this clonotype: The junction departs from the called germline gene at one end, perhaps through a read error. V and J are TRBV3-1 and TRBJ1-1; a weak D match, TRBD1 (6 bases). Germline CDR1 and CDR2: LGHDT and YNNKEL (reference sequence). The CDR3 sequence is 12 residues long. The CDR3 here is CASSQARGEALF. CDR3 coding DNA: TGTGCCAGCAGCCAGGCTAGGGGGGAAGCTCTCTTT.

Points on this clonotype: The conserved phenylalanine or tryptophan normally closing the CDR3 is absent here, so this likely arose from a read error. The DNA is left out, because the CDR3 cannot be placed on it with certainty; the CDR3 is given as TCRdb lists it. This chain links TRBV4-1 with TRBJ2-2; the table calls TRBD1, which could not be checked here. Per germline, CDR1 MGHRA and CDR2 YSYEKL. The CDR3 comprises 13 residues, both ends counted. This CDR3 reads CACGQANTGEPFL.

The chain couples TRBV10-2 to TRBJ2-3; no firm D call. Between the trimmed V and J ends, which lost 11 bases and 4 bases, there was a span of 10 bases. Looked up from germline, CDR1 is WSHSY and CDR2 is SAAADI. This CDR3 contains 11 residues. The CDR3 region has the DNA TGCGCCCGAGAGTGGGCAGATACGCAGTATTTT. As protein: CAREWADTQYF.

In its sample, this clonotype is medium-sized. The V call is TRBV7-3, the J call TRBJ2-7; D is possibly TRBD2 (5 bases). This CDR3 has 13 amino acids. Germline CDR1 SGHTA, CDR2 FQGTGA. Trimming pared 1 base from V and 6 bases from J, leaving 10 bases between. The CDR3 reads CASSLNRGSEQYF. The CDR3 DNA follows: TGTGCCAGCAGCTTAAATCGAGGGTCCGAGCAGTACTTC.

This clonotype was observed many times. The chain joins TRBV12-3 or TRBV12-4 to TRBJ2-7; D gene uncertain. The CDR3 consists of 16 residues. V was shortened by 6 bases and J by 0 bases, with 18 bases between the two germline ends. This CDR3 is CASSHSFKENSYEQYF. CDR3 sequence (DNA): TGTGCCAGCAGCCACTCGTTTAAAGAGAACTCCTACGAGCAGTACTTC.

Points on this clonotype: Its ends do not fully match the called genes, so a read error is possible. J is TRBJ2-3 and V is TRBV5-5; tentative D call: TRBD1 (5 bases). The CDR3 covers 13 residues. In germline, CDR1 is SGHKS, CDR2 YYEKEE (reference sequence). The CDR3 reads CASSLADTDTQYF. For the CDR3, the DNA is TGTGCCAGCAGCTTGGCGGACACAGATACACAGTATTTT.

This clonotype has ten or more counts. The chain carries TRBV20-1 and TRBJ2-2; the D gene is possibly TRBD2 (7 bases). Germline assignment: CDR1 DFQATT and CDR2 SNEGSKA (reference sequence). The CDR3 extends over 15 amino acids. The V end lost 5 bases, the J end lost 7 bases, and 20 bases lay between the germline ends. As DNA, the CDR3 is TGCAGTGCTCGCTGGGGGGGGGGCTCGGGCGGGGAGCTGTTTTTT. Translating gives CSARWGGGSGGELFF.

This clonotype was seen repeatedly, ten times or more. The V and J genes are TRBV12-3 or TRBV12-4 and TRBJ2-7; TRBD1 or TRBD2 may be the D gene (6 bases each). Trimming left V 5 bases short and J 5 bases short, with 22 bases between. The CDR3 extends over 16 amino acids. The CDR3 spells CASSPPGGGGADEQYF. The DNA of the CDR3 is TGTGCCAGCAGTCCCCCCGGAGGAGGGGGAGCAGACGAGCAGTACTTC.

The chain carries TRBV24-1 and TRBJ1-2; TRBD1 aligns across 7 bases. The CDR3 is made up of 15 amino acids. J was trimmed by 8 bases and V by 2 bases; bases with no gene match: 10. CDR1 and CDR2 from the germline V gene are KGHDR and SFDVKD. The CDR3 loop reads CATSDSSKTGLGYTF. CDR3 bases: TGTGCCACCAGTGATTCTTCAAAGACAGGGCTAGGCTACACCTTC.

This clonotype has at least ten counts. The gene calls are TRBV5-1 and TRBJ1-1, with 7 bases lining up with TRBD1. V lost 6 bases and J lost 1; bases outside the gene matches: 6. Germline-derived CDR1 and CDR2 are SGHRS and YFSETQ. This CDR3 has 14 residues. The CDR3 DNA is TGCGCCAGCAAAACCGGGACAGCGAACACTGAAGCTTTCTTT. It translates to CASKTGTANTEAFF. Variable domain in full (rest from reference TRBV5-1 and TRBJ1-1): KAGVTQTPRYLIKTRGQQVTLSCSPISGHRSVSWYQQTPGQGLQFLFEYFSETQRNKGNFPGRFSGRQFSNSRSEMNVSTLELGDSALYLCASKTGTANTEAFFGQGTRLTVV.

The chain combines TRBV20-1 with TRBJ2-7; 9 positions match TRBD2. Germline V gives CDR1 DFQATT, CDR2 SNEGSKA (reference sequence). J was trimmed by 9 bases and V by 1 base; bases with no gene match: 7. This CDR3 is 13 amino acids long. CDR3 region: CSARGGLAAVQYF. In nucleotides, the CDR3 is TGCAGTGCTAGAGGGGGACTAGCAGCGGTGCAGTACTTC.

This clonotype has ten or more counts. The chain uses TRBV6-1 and TRBJ1-3; D not certain. This CDR3 contains 15 residues. V was clipped by 3 bases and J by 2 bases, with 11 bases between them. Germline V gives CDR1 MNHNS, CDR2 SASEGT. The CDR3 loop reads CASSDRTATGNTIYF. Here the CDR3 DNA reads TGTGCCAGCAGTGACCGGACGGCCACTGGAAACACCATATATTTT.

This clonotype was recorded at least ten times. The CDR3 DNA reads TGTGCCAGCAGTTACGGGACAGGGGACGAGCAGTACTTC. It yields the protein CASSYGTGDEQYF. The J gene is TRBJ2-7, the V gene TRBV6-6; TRBD1 aligns across 10 bases. The CDR3 has 13 residues. CDR1 and CDR2 from the germline V gene are MNHNY and SVGAGI (reference sequence). V lost 2 bases to trimming and J lost 5 bases; unmatched junction nucleotides: 0.

By share, this clonotype ranks as medium-sized. The V gene is TRBV2, the J gene TRBJ1-2; D is ambiguous. The CDR3 is 16 amino acids. V shed 2 bases and J shed 2 bases, with 15 bases lying between them. In germline, CDR1 is SNHLY, CDR2 FYNNEI. The CDR3 coding sequence is TGTGCCAGCAGTGAAAGACAATTGGGAGGGAACTATGGCTACACCTTC. This encodes CASSERQLGGNYGYTF.

Many counts were recorded for this clonotype. The chain joins TRBV6-5 to TRBJ2-2; D is possibly TRBD1 (5 bases). CDR3 size: 15 residues. Per germline, CDR1 MNHEY and CDR2 SVGAGI. The V and J ends lost 5 bases and 7 bases respectively, with 17 bases between them. CDR3 DNA: TGTGCCAGCAGTGGTAGACAGCCCCAGAGCGGGGAGCTGTTTTTT. This codes for CASSGRQPQSGELFF.

This clonotype is medium-sized within its sample. The chain links TRBV20-1 to TRBJ1-2, with a weak D call TRBD1 (5 bases). From germline, CDR1 is DFQATT and CDR2 SNEGSKA (reference sequence). Trimming removed 6 bases from V and 4 bases from J, with 12 bases in between. This CDR3 is built from 12 residues. The CDR3 DNA sequence: TGCAGTGCAGCAGAGGGGCTCTATGGCTACACCTTC. This encodes CSAAEGLYGYTF.

Of note for this clonotype: Germline is not matched at one junction end, which may reflect a read error. The chain joins TRBV7-2 to TRBJ1-1, with D hard to call. The CDR3 consists of 14 residues. Germline CDR1 and CDR2: SGHTA and FQGNSA. The CDR3 bases are TGTGCCAGCAGCTTAGGCCCGGGGAACACTGAGGCTTTCTTT. Translating it yields CASSLGPGNTEAFF.

The V call is TRBV6-1, the J call TRBJ1-5, with D unclear. V was trimmed by 8 bases and J by 7 bases, leaving 15 bases between them. The CDR3 length is 13 residues. Germline V gene sequence: CDR1 MNHNS, CDR2 SASEGT. This CDR3 is CASADRISQPQHF. The CDR3 DNA follows: TGTGCCAGCGCAGACCGGATCAGCCAGCCCCAGCATTTT.

The gene calls are TRBV5-1 and TRBJ2-7, with 9 bases fitting TRBD1. The germline CDR1 and CDR2 sequences are SGHRS and YFSETQ. The CDR3 runs 13 residues. V gave up 5 bases and J gave up 3 bases; unmatched junction bases: 3. The CDR3 loop is CASSTGQGYEQYF. The DNA of the CDR3 is TGCGCCAGCAGTACGGGACAGGGCTACGAGCAGTACTTC. Together with reference TRBV5-1 and TRBJ2-7, the CDR3 gives the full variable domain: KAGVTQTPRYLIKTRGQQVTLSCSPISGHRSVSWYQQTPGQGLQFLFEYFSETQRNKGNFPGRFSGRQFSNSRSEMNVSTLELGDSALYLCASSTGQGYEQYFGPGTRLTVT.

This chain joins TRBV7-9 and TRBJ1-1, with 7 nucleotides matching TRBD1. Germline V lookup: CDR1 SEHNR, CDR2 FQNEAQ (reference sequence). The CDR3 runs to 15 residues. After removal of 3 bases from V and 1 base from J, the junction contained 5 bases not matched to a gene. In DNA, the CDR3 is TGTGCCAGCAGCTTGTCAGGGGGTTGGAACACTGAAGCTTTCTTT. Translating gives CASSLSGGWNTEAFF. Combining the CDR3 with reference TRBV7-9 and TRBJ1-1 gives the whole variable domain DTGVSQNPRHKITKRGQNVTFRCDPISEHNRLYWYRQTLGQGPEFLTYFQNEAQLEKSRLLSDRFSAERPKGSFSTLEIQRTEQGDSAMYLCASSLSGGWNTEAFFGQGTRLTVV.

The table lists this clonotype with many counts. This chain uses TRBV10-1 with TRBJ2-1, with D maybe TRBD1 (7 bases). The CDR3 length is 14 residues. V was clipped by 8 bases and J by 7 bases, with 18 bases between them. The germline CDR1 and CDR2 sequences are WNHNN and SYGVQD (reference sequence). Here the CDR3 DNA reads TGCGCCAGCGCGAAGGCAGGGGGGAAAAATGAGCAGTTCTTC. Protein: CASAKAGGKNEQFF.

Concerning this clonotype: An end of the junction does not agree with germline; a read error may underlie this. The V and J genes are TRBV12-3 or TRBV12-4 and TRBJ2-5, with TRBD1 matching 11 bases. The CDR3 extends over 16 amino acids. The CDR3 DNA sequence: TGTGCCGGCAGTTTAGGACAGGGGGCGTATGGAGAGACCCGGTACTTC. It codes for CAGSLGQGAYGETRYF.

The chain employs TRBV20-1 and TRBJ2-1, with TRBD2 as a possible D gene (6 bases). The CDR3 is 14 residues long. Germline CDR1 and CDR2: DFQATT and SNEGSKA (reference sequence). V shed 1 base and J shed 8 bases, with 15 bases lying between them. The CDR3 DNA sequence: TGCAGTGCTAGAGGGACTACACTTTACGATGAGCAGTTCTTC. Its protein product is CSARGTTLYDEQFF.

By share, this clonotype ranks as medium-sized. V and J are TRBV20-1 and TRBJ1-2, with 9 nucleotides matching TRBD1. V shed 6 bases and J 4 bases; nucleotides not matched to a gene: 6. The germline V gene encodes CDR1 DFQATT and CDR2 SNEGSKA (reference sequence). The CDR3 is 13 residues long. CDR3 region: CSAYDRGSYGYTF. CDR3 bases: TGCAGTGCGTACGACAGGGGGTCCTATGGCTACACCTTC.